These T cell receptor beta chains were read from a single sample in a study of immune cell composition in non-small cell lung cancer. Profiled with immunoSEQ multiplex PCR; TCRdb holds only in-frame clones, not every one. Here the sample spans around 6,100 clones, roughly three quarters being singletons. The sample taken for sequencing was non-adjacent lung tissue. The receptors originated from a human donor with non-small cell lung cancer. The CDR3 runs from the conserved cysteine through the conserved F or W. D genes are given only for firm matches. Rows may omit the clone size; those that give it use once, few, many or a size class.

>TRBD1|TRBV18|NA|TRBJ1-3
CASSPNRGLGNTIYF
TGTGCCAGCTCACCAAACAGGGGGCTTGGAAACACCATATATTTT
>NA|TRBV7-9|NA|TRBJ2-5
CASSLLEDSRPFQETQYF
TGTGCCAGCAGCTTATTAGAGGATAGCAGACCCTTCCAAGAGACCCAGTACTTC
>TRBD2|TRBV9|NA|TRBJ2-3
CASSKGLAGVSDTQYF
TGTGCCAGCAGCAAGGGGCTAGCGGGAGTGTCAGATACGCAGTATTTT
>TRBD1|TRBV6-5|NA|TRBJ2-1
CASSYSGRGNEQFF
TGTGCCAGCAGTTACTCTGGCAGGGGGAATGAGCAGTTCTTC
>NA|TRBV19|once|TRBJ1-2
CASSPRTANYGYTF
TGTGCCAGTAGTCCCAGGACAGCCAACTATGGCTACACCTTC
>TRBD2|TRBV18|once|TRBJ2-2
CASSPKAGGPGPNTGELFF
TGTGCCAGCTCACCAAAGGCGGGAGGGCCCGGTCCGAACACCGGGGAGCTGTTTTTT
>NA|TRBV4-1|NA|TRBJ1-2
CASSQRTDVYGYTF
TGCGCCAGCAGCCAACGGACAGACGTCTATGGCTACACCTTC
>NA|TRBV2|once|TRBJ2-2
CASSGQGHTGELFF
TGTGCCAGCTCGGGACAAGGTCACACCGGGGAGCTGTTTTTT
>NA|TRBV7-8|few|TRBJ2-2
CASSLSGSGELFF
TGTGCCAGCAGCCTGAGCGGCTCCGGGGAGCTGTTTTTT
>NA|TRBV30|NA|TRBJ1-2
CAWSVAGAHYGYTF
TGTGCCTGGAGTGTGGCAGGGGCGCATTATGGCTACACCTTC
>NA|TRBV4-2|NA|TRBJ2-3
CASSQPPTGVFSTDTQYF
TGTGCCAGCAGCCAACCACCTACGGGAGTGTTCAGCACAGATACGCAGTATTTT
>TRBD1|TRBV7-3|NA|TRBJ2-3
CASSLDRYTDTQYF
TGTGCCAGCAGCCTGGACAGGTACACAGATACGCAGTATTTT
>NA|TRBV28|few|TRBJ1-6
CASTPGGRSSPLHF
TGTGCCAGCACCCCGGGGGGGCGATCTTCACCCCTCCACTTT
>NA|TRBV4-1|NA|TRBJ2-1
CASSQDWASYNEQFF
TGCGCCAGCAGCCAAGATTGGGCCTCCTACAATGAGCAGTTCTTC
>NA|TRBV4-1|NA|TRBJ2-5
CASSPLGRGGQETQYF
TGCGCCAGCAGCCCCCTGGGGCGGGGAGGTCAAGAGACCCAGTACTTC
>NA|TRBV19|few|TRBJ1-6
CASSIQAGEDSPLHF
TGTGCCAGTAGTATCCAGGCCGGGGAGGATTCACCCCTCCACTTT
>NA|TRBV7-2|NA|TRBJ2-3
CASSWVGGGPDTQYF
TGTGCCAGCAGCTGGGTGGGGGGGGGCCCAGATACGCAGTATTTT